These 21 T cell receptor beta chains share one sample of origin, sequenced in a study of T cells after yellow fever vaccination. MiXCR was run by TCRdb on the 5' RACE reads, yielding one entry per CDR3 protein. Of 500,000 to 650,000 distinct CDR3 sequences in the sample, 9% to 15% were seen once. Sample: PBMCs, taken on the day of the yellow fever booster vaccination. The receptors originated from a man aged 30 to 39 who received the YFV17D yellow fever vaccine.

There are a few counts of this clonotype. V gene TRBV30 combines with J gene TRBJ2-2; no clear D gene. This CDR3 has 17 residues. V gave up 4 bases and J gave up 7 bases, with 25 bases separating them. Germline lookup yields CDR1 GTSNPN and CDR2 SVGIG (reference sequence). The CDR3 loop is CAWNMYTDRVFFGELFF. In DNA form, the CDR3 reads TGTGCCTGGAATATGTATACAGACCGAGTTTTTTTCGGGGAGCTGTTTTTT.

As regards this clonotype: A single base separates this from a much larger clone, so it may be a read error. The CDR3 loop reads CASGLLNGNEQFF. In nucleotides, the CDR3 is TGTGCTAGTGGTTTATTGAACGGTAACGAGCAGTTCTTC. The chain is built from TRBV12-5 and TRBJ2-1, with D unclear. The CDR3 extends over 13 amino acids. Germline CDR1 is LGHNT and CDR2 is FRNRAP. Between the trimmed V and J ends, which lost 3 bases and 10 bases, there was a span of 13 bases.

Here the CDR3 DNA reads TGTGCCAGCAGTTTACAGGGACAGACCGATCAGCCCCAGCATTTT. It codes for CASSLQGQTDQPQHF. The gene calls are TRBV27 and TRBJ1-5; 7 bases are shared with TRBD1. The CDR3 loop spans 15 amino acids. Germline CDR1 MNHEY, CDR2 SMNVEV (reference sequence). V lost 2 bases, J lost 5 bases, and 6 bases stayed unmatched.

This clonotype was counted between two and nine times. J is TRBJ1-4 and V is TRBV12-3 or TRBV12-4; a possible D gene is TRBD1 (6 bases). Trimming cost V 3 bases and J 7 bases, with 9 bases left between them. The CDR3 extends over 13 amino acids. For the CDR3, the DNA is TGTGCCAGCAGTTTCGGGGGCGCTGAAAAACTGTTTTTT. It encodes CASSFGGAEKLFF.

The sample holds a few counts of this clonotype. This rearrangement joins TRBV29-1 to TRBJ2-2; no reliable D call. V lost 5 bases to trimming and J lost 6 bases, with 7 bases between them. Looked up from germline, CDR1 is SQVTM and CDR2 is ANQGSEA. The CDR3 sequence is 11 residues long. CDR3 amino acids: CSVRTPGELFF. Here the CDR3 DNA reads TGCAGCGTTCGAACACCCGGGGAGCTGTTTTTT.

This clonotype was recorded many times. This chain links TRBV9 with TRBJ2-3, with D uncertain. Germline CDR1 SGDLS, CDR2 YYNGEE. The CDR3 sequence is 13 residues long. Trimming pared 3 bases from V and 6 bases from J, leaving 11 bases between. This chain's CDR3 is CASSASSADTQYF. As DNA, the CDR3 is TGTGCCAGCAGCGCCAGCTCCGCCGATACGCAGTATTTT.

This clonotype was seen only a few times. The rearrangement links TRBV29-1 to TRBJ1-1; D call uncertain. There are 13 residues in the CDR3. Germline values: CDR1 SQVTM, CDR2 ANQGSEA. V shed 0 bases and J shed 2 bases, with 7 bases lying between them. The CDR3 coding sequence is TGCAGCGTTGAAGACCCAACTAACACTGAAGCTTTCTTT. Protein: CSVEDPTNTEAFF.

The table lists this clonotype with a few counts. The chain uses TRBV20-1 and TRBJ2-1; 7 bases match TRBD2. This CDR3 has 14 residues. V was clipped by 6 bases and J by 1 base; unmatched bases: 6. The V gene's germline CDR1 is DFQATT and CDR2 SNEGSKA (reference sequence). CDR3: CSAPSGASYNEQFF. The CDR3, as DNA: TGCAGTGCCCCTAGCGGCGCGTCCTACAATGAGCAGTTCTTC.

This clonotype has more than one count but fewer than ten. The chain couples TRBV21-1 to TRBJ2-1; TRBD2 was called by the table and not checked on the DNA. TRBV21-1 is a pseudogene. This CDR3 spans 15 amino acids. Here the CDR3 reads CASSKGTSGSNEQFF. The CDR3 coding sequence is TGTGCCAGCAGCAAAGGGACTAGCGGGAGCAATGAGCAGTTCTTC.

This clonotype was counted only a few times. The chain is built from TRBV6-2 or TRBV6-3 and TRBJ2-1; TRBD2 is a possible D gene (7 bases). Germline CDR1 MNHEY, CDR2 SVGEGT. With 6 bases removed from V and 0 bases from J, the gap between germline ends came to 27 bases. The CDR3 is made up of 20 amino acids. CDR3 sequence reads: CASSRARSGGGGSSYNEQFF. DNA of the CDR3: TGTGCCAGCAGCCGCGCGAGGTCCGGAGGGGGGGGCAGCTCCTACAATGAGCAGTTCTTC.

This clonotype has just a few counts. V is TRBV24-1 and J is TRBJ2-2, with a weak D call TRBD1 (6 bases). Germline V gene lookup returns CDR1 KGHDR and CDR2 SFDVKD. This CDR3 has 13 amino acids. The V end was cut by 4 bases, the J end by 6 bases, with 8 bases between. CDR3 coding DNA: TGTGCCACCAGTGACACAGGGTCCGGGGAGCTGTTTTTT. Encoded protein: CATSDTGSGELFF.

The gene calls are TRBV12-3 or TRBV12-4 and TRBJ2-5, with D possibly matching TRBD1 (6 bases). The CDR3 loop spans 14 amino acids. Trimming removed 5 bases from V and 2 bases from J, with 12 bases in between. The CDR3 loop is CASSPKGVQETQYF. The DNA for the CDR3 is TGTGCCAGCAGTCCTAAGGGGGTTCAAGAGACCCAGTACTTC.

CDR3 loop: CATSGQYNEQFF. Here the CDR3 DNA reads TGTGCCACCAGTGGTCAGTACAATGAGCAGTTCTTC. The chain combines TRBV24-1 with TRBJ2-1; D is unresolved. Trimming took 5 bases from V and 4 from J, leaving 5 bases between them. The V gene's germline CDR1 is KGHDR and CDR2 SFDVKD. CDR3 size: 12 residues.

This chain uses TRBV7-2 with TRBJ2-7; D is tentatively TRBD1 or TRBD2 (7 bases each). The CDR3 has 15 residues. V was pared by 5 bases and J by 3 bases, with 17 bases between. Germline CDR1 and CDR2: SGHTA and FQGNSA. CDR3: CASSQGGGYRYEQYF. CDR3 DNA sequence: TGTGCCAGCAGCCAGGGGGGGGGTTATCGCTACGAGCAGTACTTC.

This clonotype has just a few counts. The V and J genes are TRBV20-1 and TRBJ2-3, with D tentatively TRBD2 (5 bases). Trimming removed 0 bases from V and 0 bases from J, with 10 bases in between. Germline CDR1 and CDR2: DFQATT and SNEGSKA (reference sequence). The CDR3 has 15 residues. CDR3 nucleotides: TGCAGTGCTAGAGAATTTGGCGGGAGCACAGATACGCAGTATTTT. Its protein product is CSAREFGGSTDTQYF.

The chain joins TRBV12-3 or TRBV12-4 to TRBJ1-1, with 8 bases that match TRBD1. Unmatched junction bases numbered 8, after V lost 6 bases and J lost 2 bases. The CDR3 extends over 15 amino acids. CDR3 loop: CASRRTGKLNTEAFF. CDR3 DNA: TGTGCCAGCAGGAGGACAGGGAAGTTAAACACTGAAGCTTTCTTT.

The J gene is TRBJ2-1, the V gene TRBV5-1; TRBD2 agrees at 7 bases. There are 15 residues in the CDR3. Germline CDR1 is SGHRS and CDR2 is YFSETQ. V was pared by 4 bases and J by 9 bases, with 13 bases of the junction left unmatched. The CDR3 reads CASSPTSRDDGEQFF. CDR3 sequence (DNA): TGCGCCAGCAGCCCGACTAGCAGGGACGATGGTGAGCAGTTCTTC. Variable domain in full (rest from reference TRBV5-1 and TRBJ2-1): KAGVTQTPRYLIKTRGQQVTLSCSPISGHRSVSWYQQTPGQGLQFLFEYFSETQRNKGNFPGRFSGRQFSNSRSEMNVSTLELGDSALYLCASSPTSRDDGEQFFGPGTRLTVL.

This clonotype showed up just a few times. This chain links TRBV15 with TRBJ2-3; D is perhaps TRBD1 (7 bases). V was cut by 4 bases and J by 7 bases, with 15 bases left in between. Germline values: CDR1 LNHNV, CDR2 YYDKDF (reference sequence). The CDR3 sequence is 14 residues long. In nucleotides, the CDR3 is TGTGCCACCAGCAAGGAGGGGGCTCGGAATACGCAGTATTTT. Encoded protein: CATSKEGARNTQYF.

The chain links TRBV28 to TRBJ2-7, with D possibly being TRBD2 (5 bases). The CDR3 loop spans 15 amino acids. Germline V CDR1 and CDR2: MDHEN, SYDVKM. V lost 2 bases to trimming and J lost 6 bases, with 17 bases between them. CDR3 residues: CASSLGPRASREQYF. The CDR3 coding sequence is TGTGCCAGCAGTTTAGGCCCGAGGGCCTCTCGCGAGCAGTACTTC.

The rearrangement uses TRBV29-1 and TRBJ1-5; D is possibly TRBD1 (5 bases). The CDR3 sequence is 13 residues long. Germline values: CDR1 SQVTM, CDR2 ANQGSEA. The V end lost 6 bases, the J end lost 7 bases, and 16 bases lay between the germline ends. This chain's CDR3 is CSVSRGSQQPQHF. The CDR3 DNA reads as TGCAGCGTCAGTCGGGGCAGTCAACAGCCCCAGCATTTT.

This clonotype has just a few counts. V gene TRBV7-3 combines with J gene TRBJ2-5; tentative D call: TRBD1 (6 bases). V was shortened by 5 bases and J by 5 bases, with 12 bases between the two germline ends. The germline V gene encodes CDR1 SGHTA and CDR2 FQGTGA. This CDR3 contains 13 residues. The CDR3, as DNA: TGTGCCAGCAGCATGGGACATGGGGAGACCCAGTACTTC. Its protein is CASSMGHGETQYF. The full variable domain, in which reference TRBV7-3 and TRBJ2-5 provide the parts outside the CDR3, is GAGVSQTPSNKVTEKGKYVELRCDPISGHTALYWYRQSLGQGPEFLIYFQGTGAADDSGLPNDRFFAVRPEGSVSTLKIQRTERGDSAVYLCASSMGHGETQYFGPGTRLLVL.